This TCR beta chain appears in the sequencing data of a study of OX40 agonist ivuxolimab in advanced cancers. The study, taken as a whole, reports: Dose levels from 0.1 to 3.0 mg/kg saw CD4+ and CD8+ blood T cells expand clonally by week 6.

Patients with a history of autoimmune disease or on systemic immunosuppression were excluded. The investigators sampled blood at baseline, at cycle 4 day 1, and at cycle 7 day 1. The protocol was immunoSEQ multiplex PCR, while the TCRdb copy is restricted to in-frame clones and leaves out a portion. The sample lists 65,000 to 80,000 clones, roughly four fifths occurring once. Trimming removed 6 bases from V and 3 bases from J, with 12 bases in between. From germline, CDR1 is ENHRY and CDR2 SYGVKD. The CDR3 extends over 13 amino acids. On this clone: Its antigen is not identified.

The rearrangement links TRBV10-3 to TRBJ2-7; TRBD1 is a possible D gene (6 bases). The source of this sequence is an adult with an advanced solid tumor such as melanoma, head and neck, liver or kidney cancer. Here the sequenced sample was CD4+ or CD8+ T cells sorted from blood, taken in a trial of the OX40 agonist ivuxolimab. The DNA for the CDR3 is TGTGCCATCAGCGGACAGACTAACTACGAGCAGTACTTC. Amino acid sequence: CAISGQTNYEQYF.